Listed below are T cell receptor beta chains from one sample, sequenced in a study of blood T cell repertoires in COVID-19. Sequencing used immunoSEQ multiplex PCR; TCRdb keeps in-frame clones, though not all of them. The profile shows approximately 90,000 clones, 78% of them singletons. Source material: peripheral blood. The source is a man between 65 and 85 years old with COVID-19, enrolled during active disease. Both conserved end residues are part of each CDR3. D genes are given only for firm matches. A row's size may be missing; if present it is once, few, many or a size class.

TRBD1,TRBV10-1,.,TRBJ2-1,CASKPYRGRCVEQFF,TGCGCCAGCAAACCATACAGGGGGCGCTGCGTTGAGCAGTTCTTC
TRBD2,TRBV29-1,.,TRBJ2-1,CSVRPAASGRYEQFF,TGCAGCGTCCGCCCGGCGGCTAGCGGGAGGTATGAGCAGTTCTTC
.,TRBV3-1/TRBV3-2,.,TRBJ1-2,CASSQGADYGYTF,TGTGCCAGCAGCCAAGGGGCAGACTATGGCTACACCTTC
TRBD1,TRBV6-2/TRBV6-3,.,TRBJ1-2,CASSYLGTGAYGYTF,TGTGCCAGCAGTTACCTTGGGACAGGGGCATATGGCTACACCTTC
.,TRBV7-2,.,TRBJ1-2,CASSPQPGLGNYGYTF,TGTGCCAGCAGCCCCCAGCCGGGGTTGGGTAACTATGGCTACACCTTC
.,TRBV7-2,.,TRBJ1-5,CASSPRGAGGHQPQHF,TGTGCCAGCAGCCCCCGGGGAGCGGGGGGTCATCAGCCCCAGCATTTT
TRBD1,TRBV7-2,medium-sized,TRBJ2-7,CASSGQGTSYEQYF,TGTGCCAGCAGCGGACAGGGGACATCCTACGAGCAGTACTTC
.,TRBV2,.,TRBJ1-5,CASTRRGASEGPQHF,TGTGCCAGCACCAGGAGGGGAGCGTCGGAAGGGCCCCAGCATTTT
TRBD1,TRBV3-1/TRBV3-2,.,TRBJ1-2,CASSQGPQSGQPRGYTF,TGTGCCAGCAGCCAAGGCCCCCAATCGGGACAGCCCCGTGGCTACACCTTC
TRBD1,TRBV28,.,TRBJ1-4,CASSLSGQGHEKLFF,TGTGCCAGCAGTTTATCGGGACAGGGGCATGAAAAACTGTTTTTT
.,TRBV30,few,TRBJ2-3,CAWQQGTSADTQYF,TGTGCCTGGCAACAGGGAACAAGCGCAGATACGCAGTATTTT
.,TRBV5-1,once,TRBJ1-6,CASSLEVGPLHF,TGCGCCAGCAGCTTGGAAGTGGGGCCTCTCCACTTT
.,TRBV29-1,.,TRBJ2-1,CSVQPSVDNEQFF,TGCAGCGTCCAACCTAGCGTCGACAATGAGCAGTTCTTC
TRBD2,TRBV5-1,many,TRBJ2-1,CASSLAPSGTTYNEQFF,TGCGCCAGCAGCTTGGCGCCTAGCGGGACCACCTACAATGAGCAGTTCTTC
.,TRBV18,.,TRBJ1-1,CASSYDMNTEAFF,TGTGCCAGCTCATACGACATGAACACTGAAGCTTTCTTT